The sequence of this T cell receptor (beta chain) was determined in a study of T cells in Graves' hyperthyroidism and ophthalmopathy. Whole-study results and caveats: The model predicted ophthalmopathy a median around 6 months before onset.

The germline V gene encodes CDR1 SGHNT and CDR2 YYREEE (reference sequence). Trimming took 4 bases from V and 4 from J, leaving 20 bases between them. The CDR3 is made up of 16 amino acids. Amplified TCR beta CDR3 regions came from RNA transcripts. The HTBI primer set served for first-round RT-PCR of the TCR CDR3. MiXCR, run by TCRdb on the multiplex PCR reads, gives a single entry per CDR3 protein. Of approximately 300,000 distinct CDR3 sequences listed, over 15% are singletons. As concerns this clonotype: The antigen is not known.

This receptor was taken from an older woman with Graves' ophthalmopathy. The rearrangement joins TRBV5-4 to TRBJ1-1, with D uncertain. The sequenced material came from blood. This chain's CDR3 is CASSDPERGGGTEAFF. The CDR3 DNA reads TGTGCCAGCAGCGACCCAGAGCGGGGAGGAGGCACTGAAGCTTTCTTT.